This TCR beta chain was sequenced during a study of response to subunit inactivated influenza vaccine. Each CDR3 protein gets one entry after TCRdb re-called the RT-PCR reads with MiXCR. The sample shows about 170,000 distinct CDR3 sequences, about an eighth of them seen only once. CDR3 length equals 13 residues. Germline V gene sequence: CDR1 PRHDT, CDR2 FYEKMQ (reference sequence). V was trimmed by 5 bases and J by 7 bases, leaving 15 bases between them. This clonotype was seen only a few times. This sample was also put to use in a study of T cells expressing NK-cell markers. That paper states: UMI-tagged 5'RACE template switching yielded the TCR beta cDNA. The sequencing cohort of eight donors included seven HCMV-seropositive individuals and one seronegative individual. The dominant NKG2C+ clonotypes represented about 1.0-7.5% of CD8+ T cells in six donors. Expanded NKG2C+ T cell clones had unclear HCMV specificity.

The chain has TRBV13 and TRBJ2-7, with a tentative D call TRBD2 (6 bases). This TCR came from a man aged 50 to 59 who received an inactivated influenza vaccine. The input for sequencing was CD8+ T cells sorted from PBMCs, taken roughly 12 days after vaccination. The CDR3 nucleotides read TGTGCCAGCAGCCATAGCGGTCCCCGTGAGCAGTACTTC. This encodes CASSHSGPREQYF.